Detailed here is one T cell receptor (beta chain). The ends lost 6 bases at V and 9 bases at J; junction bases unmatched: 20. The CDR3 runs 19 residues. The germline V gene encodes CDR1 MDHEN and CDR2 SYDVKM. The data belong to a study of blood T cell repertoires in COVID-19. For the study at large: COVID-19 samples, acute and convalescent, were from the United States, Italy and Spain. From T cells, B-cell-depleted T cells, or PBMCs came the material, which was cDNA or gDNA.

Authors' methods: Amplification with reference gene primers provided the estimates of nucleated cell counts. Clones were read by immunoSEQ multiplex PCR, and TCRdb kept only the in-frame ones, dropping some. The DNA was the basis for D and trimming; V, J and clone size are from that table. The top ten clones hold less than 5% of a sample with about 260,000 clones, 80% to 90% of them seen once. Source material: peripheral blood. The genes are TRBV28 and TRBJ2-7; 16 bases match TRBD2. This TCR came from a man aged 60-69 years with acute or convalescent COVID-19. The CDR3 sequence: CASRPMGLAGGPSFPAQYF. CDR3 bases: TGTGCCAGCAGACCAATGGGACTAGCGGGAGGGCCTTCTTTTCCCGCGCAGTACTTC.